Described below is a single T cell receptor beta chain sequence and its context. Its antigen remains unidentified. The source of the sample is a study of cytomegalovirus exposure and HLA in healthy donors. Study-level findings and limits: As confirmed in vitro, three CMV-associated chains were specific for CMV antigens. The study listed 164 cytomegalovirus-associated TCR beta chains.

The junction had 8 bases not matched to a gene; V was cut back by 4 bases and J by 6 bases. Germline V CDR1 and CDR2: SGHRS, YFSETQ. The CDR3 covers 15 residues. Method: immunoSEQ multiplex PCR; TCRdb's copy keeps in-frame clones and lacks some. The data show roughly 100,000 clones, about 88% seen once. Sequences were obtained from PBMCs. This TCR came from a woman aged 18-29 years in good health and CMV-seropositive. V gene TRBV5-1 combines with J gene TRBJ2-1, with 9 bases aligning to TRBD1. This CDR3 reads CASSPGQGSINEQFF. The CDR3 DNA is TGCGCCAGCAGCCCGGGACAGGGAAGTATCAATGAGCAGTTCTTC. Using reference TRBV5-1 and TRBJ2-1 for the parts outside the CDR3, the full variable domain is KAGVTQTPRYLIKTRGQQVTLSCSPISGHRSVSWYQQTPGQGLQFLFEYFSETQRNKGNFPGRFSGRQFSNSRSEMNVSTLELGDSALYLCASSPGQGSINEQFFGPGTRLTVL.